These 25 T cell receptor beta chains were sequenced from one sample in a study of early T cells in non-severe SARS-CoV-2 infection. Each CDR3 protein gets one entry after TCRdb re-called the 5' RACE reads with MiXCR. The table lists about 64,000 distinct CDR3 sequences, 20% to 25% of them singletons, with about 15% in the top ten. The input for sequencing was whole blood, taken at baseline. The source is an adult who was a healthcare worker with PCR-confirmed SARS-CoV-2 infection or an uninfected control (not recorded which).

This clonotype was seen only a few times. V usage is TRBV6-5 and J usage is TRBJ2-2; D is ambiguous. The ends were cut back, 7 bases at V and 2 bases at J, with 17 bases in the middle. Germline loops: CDR1 MNHEY, CDR2 SVGAGI. The CDR3 sequence is 16 residues long. CDR3 coding DNA: TGTGCCAGCAAGCGCCGATACACCCGCAACACCGGGGAGCTGTTTTTT. Its protein product is CASKRRYTRNTGELFF.

This clonotype was observed a few times. The chain has TRBV20-1 and TRBJ2-2; 13 bases fit TRBD2. V was pared by 6 bases and J by 1 base, with 5 bases of the junction left unmatched. The CDR3 runs to 16 residues. Germline values: CDR1 DFQATT, CDR2 SNEGSKA (reference sequence). In DNA form, the CDR3 reads TGCAGTGCGGGGACTAGCGGGGCGGGGAACACCGGGGAGCTGTTTTTT. Protein: CSAGTSGAGNTGELFF.

This chain connects TRBV18 to TRBJ1-2; no clear D gene. Trimming took off 4 bases at V and 3 bases at J, with 12 bases between the two ends. This CDR3 spans 14 amino acids. Germline V gene sequence: CDR1 KGHSH, CDR2 LQKENI. CDR3 sequence reads: CASSRNSYDYGYTF. The CDR3 coding sequence is TGTGCCAGCTCACGTAATAGCTACGACTATGGCTACACCTTC.

This clonotype has a handful of counts. The V call is TRBV5-1, the J call TRBJ1-2, with D uncertain. V was shortened by 0 bases and J by 0 bases, with 6 bases between the two germline ends. The CDR3 contains 14 residues. Germline-derived CDR1 and CDR2 are SGHRS and YFSETQ. The DNA of the CDR3 is TGCGCCAGCAGCTTGGCCCAGGCTAACTATGGCTACACCTTC. As protein: CASSLAQANYGYTF.

There are a few counts of this clonotype. CDR3 in DNA: TGTGCCAGCACCACTCGGAGGGGTGAAGCTTTCTTT. Its translation: CASTTRRGEAFF. The chain employs TRBV12-3 or TRBV12-4 and TRBJ1-1, with D maybe TRBD1 (5 bases). The length of the CDR3 is 12 residues. Trimming stripped 7 bases from V and 7 bases from J, with 13 bases between.

The chain is built from TRBV6-6 and TRBJ2-7; 7 nucleotides match TRBD1. The CDR3 is made up of 13 amino acids. The ends lost 6 bases at V and 2 bases at J; junction bases unmatched: 4. Germline CDR1 is MNHNY and CDR2 is SVGAGI (reference sequence). CDR3 residues: CASRNRGTYEQYF. DNA of the CDR3: TGTGCCAGCAGGAACAGGGGCACCTACGAGCAGTACTTC.

The chain links TRBV6-1 to TRBJ2-7; D possibly corresponds to TRBD1 (6 bases). The CDR3 is 14 amino acids. V lost 8 bases, J lost 3 bases, and 17 bases lay in between. Germline-derived CDR1 and CDR2 are MNHNS and SASEGT. CDR3 coding DNA: TGTGCCAGCCCTGGTCGGGCAGGGGACTACGAGCAGTACTTC. Encoded protein: CASPGRAGDYEQYF.

The chain carries TRBV7-3 and TRBJ2-2; no reliable D call. The ends were cut back, 3 bases at V and 3 bases at J, with 8 bases in the middle. The CDR3 runs 14 residues. Germline CDR1 and CDR2: SGHTA and FQGTGA. The CDR3 is CASSFGSDTGELFF. The CDR3 nucleotides read TGTGCCAGCAGCTTTGGCTCTGACACCGGGGAGCTGTTTTTT.

The V call is TRBV12-3 or TRBV12-4, the J call TRBJ1-6; D remains unclear. The length of the CDR3 is 14 residues. Trimming took off 2 bases at V and 2 bases at J, with 4 bases between the two ends. The CDR3 sequence: CASSLKTYNSPLHF. The CDR3 coding sequence is TGTGCCAGCAGTTTAAAGACCTATAATTCACCCCTCCACTTT.

There are many counts of this clonotype. The chain recombines TRBV30 with TRBJ1-2; TRBD1 agrees at 7 bases. Unmatched junction bases numbered 7, after V lost 0 bases and J lost 0 bases. Looked up from germline, CDR1 is GTSNPN and CDR2 is SVGIG (reference sequence). This CDR3 has 16 amino acids. Here the CDR3 DNA reads TGTGCCTGGAGTGTTAAAAGGGGGCAGGCTAACTATGGCTACACCTTC. Its translation is CAWSVKRGQANYGYTF.

This clonotype was seen more than once but under ten times. The V and J genes are TRBV9 and TRBJ1-6; D unclear. The germline CDR1 and CDR2 sequences are SGDLS and YYNGEE. The CDR3 is made up of 14 amino acids. Deletions cut 3 bases from V and 9 bases from J, with 13 bases between. CDR3 bases: TGTGCCAGCAGCGAGGAAGGAAGGCGTTCACCCCTCCACTTT. Translated: CASSEEGRRSPLHF. The full variable domain, its missing parts supplied by reference TRBV9 and TRBJ1-6, is DSGVTQTPKHLITATGQRVTLRCSPRSGDLSVYWYQQSLDQGLQFLIQYYNGEERAKGNILERFSAQQFPDLHSELNLSSLELGDSALYFCASSEEGRRSPLHFGNGTRLTVT.

This clonotype was observed a few times. The rearrangement uses TRBV6-5 and TRBJ1-3; D gene unclear. Per the germline V gene, CDR1 is MNHEY and CDR2 is SVGAGI. Trimming removed 7 bases from V and 2 bases from J, with 15 bases in between. CDR3 length equals 15 residues. The CDR3 sequence: CASKRDGWTGNTIYF. The CDR3 DNA reads as TGTGCCAGCAAGAGAGACGGGTGGACTGGAAACACCATATATTTT.

The genes are TRBV6-2 or TRBV6-3 and TRBJ1-5; 9 nucleotides line up with TRBD1. V was clipped by 0 bases and J by 3 bases; unmatched bases: 3. The CDR3 spans 16 residues. Germline CDR1 MNHEY, CDR2 SVGEGT. CDR3 sequence: CASSYSRTGANQPQHF. CDR3 coding DNA: TGTGCCAGCAGTTACTCGAGGACAGGGGCCAATCAGCCCCAGCATTTT.

In its sample, this clonotype was seen many times. V usage is TRBV30 and J usage is TRBJ2-3; D is perhaps TRBD1 or TRBD2 (6 bases each). CDR3 length equals 12 residues. With 3 bases removed from V and 6 bases from J, the gap between germline ends came to 10 bases. Per the germline V gene, CDR1 is GTSNPN and CDR2 is SVGIG (reference sequence). As DNA, the CDR3 is TGTGCCTGGAGCCGGGGGCGGGATACGCAGTATTTT. It codes for CAWSRGRDTQYF.

This chain links TRBV5-1 with TRBJ1-6; TRBD1 aligns across 7 bases. Germline loops: CDR1 SGHRS, CDR2 YFSETQ. The CDR3 length is 14 residues. Trimming cost V 4 bases and J 7 bases; bases outside gene matches: 5. The CDR3 sequence: CASSPGQNNSPLHF. The CDR3 DNA reads as TGCGCCAGCAGCCCGGGACAGAACAATTCACCCCTCCACTTT.

This clonotype was observed a few times. CDR3 DNA: TGTGCCATCTCGACAGCCTACAATGAGCAGTTCTTC. Translating it yields CAISTAYNEQFF. The chain combines TRBV6-1 with TRBJ2-1; the D gene is possibly TRBD1 (5 bases). Germline lookup yields CDR1 MNHNS and CDR2 SASEGT. The ends were cut back, 10 bases at V and 2 bases at J, with 9 bases in the middle. This CDR3 region has 12 residues.

This clonotype has just a few counts. The chain couples TRBV13 to TRBJ2-3; D is unresolved. In germline, CDR1 is PRHDT, CDR2 FYEKMQ (reference sequence). The CDR3 contains 14 residues. V lost 3 bases, J lost 4 bases, and 11 bases lay in between. In nucleotides, the CDR3 is TGTGCCAGCAGCTTCGAACGCCGGGCAGATACGCAGTATTTT. Translated: CASSFERRADTQYF.

V and J are TRBV5-1 and TRBJ1-1, with 9 bases identical to TRBD1. The V gene end was trimmed by 4 bases and the J gene end by 3 bases; junction bases not matched to a gene: 4. This CDR3 region has 14 residues. Germline lookup yields CDR1 SGHRS and CDR2 YFSETQ. CDR3 sequence reads: CASSPGQGYTEAFF. DNA for the CDR3: TGCGCCAGCAGCCCGGGACAGGGCTACACTGAAGCTTTCTTT.

This clonotype was detected a few times. The chain links TRBV12-3 or TRBV12-4 to TRBJ2-2; 7 nucleotides agree with TRBD1. The CDR3 totals 14 residues. The J segment lost 9 bases and the V segment lost 6 bases, leaving 10 bases of the junction unmatched. The CDR3 DNA reads as TGTGCCAGCAGCACAAGCTGGGACAGCCGGGAGCTGTTTTTT. Translated: CASSTSWDSRELFF.

This clonotype was seen more than once but under ten times. The chain is built from TRBV5-1 and TRBJ1-6; D is possibly TRBD1 (6 bases). Between the trimmed V and J ends, which lost 4 bases and 8 bases, there was a span of 16 bases. Germline V gene sequence: CDR1 SGHRS, CDR2 YFSETQ. The CDR3 length is 15 residues. CDR3 in DNA: TGCGCCAGCAGCCCGGACAGCACGGATCATTCACCCCTCCACTTT. This codes for CASSPDSTDHSPLHF.

This chain connects TRBV7-6 to TRBJ2-3, with D uncertain. Trimming stripped 1 base from V and 0 bases from J, with 11 bases between. Germline loops: CDR1 SGHVS, CDR2 FNYEAQ. This CDR3 is built from 16 residues. The CDR3 sequence is CASSLVGRGSTDTQYF. DNA for the CDR3: TGTGCCAGCAGCTTAGTAGGCCGTGGGAGCACAGATACGCAGTATTTT.

This clonotype was found a few times. The chain recombines TRBV7-9 with TRBJ2-1; D may be TRBD1 or TRBD2 (5 bases each). This CDR3 spans 14 amino acids. The V end was cut by 4 bases, the J end by 5 bases, with 12 bases between. The V gene's germline CDR1 is SEHNR and CDR2 FQNEAQ (reference sequence). CDR3 nucleotides: TGTGCCAGCAGCTCCTGGGACGGCCACAATGAGCAGTTCTTC. Amino acids: CASSSWDGHNEQFF.

A few counts support this clonotype. The DNA for the CDR3 is TGTGCCAGCAGCCGGACAGGAGACGGGGATGGGGAGTACTTC. This gives the protein CASSRTGDGDGEYF. The chain has TRBV3-1 and TRBJ2-7; TRBD1 matches at 7 bases. The germline gives CDR1 LGHDT, CDR2 YNNKEL (reference sequence). With 4 bases clipped from V and 11 bases from J, the junction kept 14 bases outside the gene matches. The CDR3 extends over 14 amino acids.

This clonotype was recorded a few times. This rearrangement joins TRBV18 to TRBJ1-4; 9 nucleotides agree with TRBD1. Per germline, CDR1 KGHSH and CDR2 LQKENI. The CDR3 totals 14 residues. V trimming: 8 bases; J trimming: 7 bases; junction bases outside the gene matches: 8. The CDR3: CASRLGQGGEKLFF. CDR3 nucleotide sequence: TGTGCCAGCCGCCTGGGACAGGGAGGTGAAAAACTGTTTTTT.

This clonotype was seen ten or more times. The chain has TRBV20-1 and TRBJ1-5, with D possibly being TRBD1 (6 bases). Trimming cost V 0 bases and J 4 bases, with 13 bases left between them. Per the germline V gene, CDR1 is DFQATT and CDR2 is SNEGSKA (reference sequence). This CDR3 is built from 15 residues. In nucleotides, the CDR3 is TGCAGTGCTAGAGAGGGGGGCAGTGCTAATCAGCCCCAGCATTTT. Encoded protein: CSAREGGSANQPQHF.